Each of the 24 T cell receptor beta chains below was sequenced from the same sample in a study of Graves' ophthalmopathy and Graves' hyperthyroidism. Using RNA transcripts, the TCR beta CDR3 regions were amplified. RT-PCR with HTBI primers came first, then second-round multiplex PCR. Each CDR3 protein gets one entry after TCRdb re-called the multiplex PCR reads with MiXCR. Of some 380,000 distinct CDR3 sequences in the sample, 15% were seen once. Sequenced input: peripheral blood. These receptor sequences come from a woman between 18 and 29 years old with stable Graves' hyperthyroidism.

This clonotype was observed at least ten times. CDR3 protein: CASRQTGDSNQPQHF. Here the CDR3 DNA reads TGTGCCAGCAGGCAGACAGGAGATAGCAATCAGCCCCAGCATTTT. The genes are TRBV12-3 or TRBV12-4 and TRBJ1-5; possibly TRBD1 for D (6 bases). CDR3 length: 15 amino acids. Trimming shortened V by 6 bases and J by 0 bases, and 12 bases separated the two germline ends.

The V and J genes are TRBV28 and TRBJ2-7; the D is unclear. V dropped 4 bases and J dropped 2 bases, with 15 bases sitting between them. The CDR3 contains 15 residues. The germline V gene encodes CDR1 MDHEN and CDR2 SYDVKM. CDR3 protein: CASSSPGGATYEQYF. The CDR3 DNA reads TGTGCCAGCAGTTCCCCGGGCGGAGCCACCTACGAGCAGTACTTC.

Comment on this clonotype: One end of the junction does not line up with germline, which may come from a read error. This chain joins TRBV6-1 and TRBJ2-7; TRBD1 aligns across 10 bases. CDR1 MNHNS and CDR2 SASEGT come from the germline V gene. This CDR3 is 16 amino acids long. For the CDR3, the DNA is TGCGCCAGCAGTGCCCTCGGACAGGGGGGATTCTACGAGCAGTACTTC. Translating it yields CASSALGQGGFYEQYF.

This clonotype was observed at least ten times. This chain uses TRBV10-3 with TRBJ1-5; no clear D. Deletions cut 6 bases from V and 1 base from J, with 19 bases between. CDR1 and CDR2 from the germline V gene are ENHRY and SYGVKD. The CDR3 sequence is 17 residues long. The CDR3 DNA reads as TGTGCCATCAGCGAGAGAGAGGGCCCCTTAAGCAATCAGCCCCAGCATTTT. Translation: CAISEREGPLSNQPQHF.

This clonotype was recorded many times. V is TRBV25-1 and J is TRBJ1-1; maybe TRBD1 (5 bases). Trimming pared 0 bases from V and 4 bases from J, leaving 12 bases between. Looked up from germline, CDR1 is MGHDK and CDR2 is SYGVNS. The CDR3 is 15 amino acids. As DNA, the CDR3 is TGTGCCAGCAGTGAATATCGGGGGTTGGGCACTGAAGCTTTCTTT. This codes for CASSEYRGLGTEAFF.

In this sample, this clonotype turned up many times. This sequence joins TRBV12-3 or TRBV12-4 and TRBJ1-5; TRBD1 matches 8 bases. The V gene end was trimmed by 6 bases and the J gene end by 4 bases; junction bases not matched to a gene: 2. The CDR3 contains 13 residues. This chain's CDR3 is CASRRTGNQPQHF. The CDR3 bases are TGTGCCAGCAGGCGGACAGGGAATCAGCCCCAGCATTTT.

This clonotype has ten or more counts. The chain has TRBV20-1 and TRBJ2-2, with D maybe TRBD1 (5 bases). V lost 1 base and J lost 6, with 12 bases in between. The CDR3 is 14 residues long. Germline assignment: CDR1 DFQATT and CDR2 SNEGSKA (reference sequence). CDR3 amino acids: CSARVQGLSGELFF. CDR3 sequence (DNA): TGCAGTGCTAGAGTTCAGGGTTTGTCCGGGGAGCTGTTTTTT.

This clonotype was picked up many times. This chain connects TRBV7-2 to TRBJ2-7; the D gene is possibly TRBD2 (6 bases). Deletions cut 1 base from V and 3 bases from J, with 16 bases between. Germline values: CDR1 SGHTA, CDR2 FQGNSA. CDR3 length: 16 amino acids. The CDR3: CASSLDLRRGDYEQYF. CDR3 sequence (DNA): TGTGCCAGCAGCTTAGACCTCCGGCGGGGAGACTACGAGCAGTACTTC.

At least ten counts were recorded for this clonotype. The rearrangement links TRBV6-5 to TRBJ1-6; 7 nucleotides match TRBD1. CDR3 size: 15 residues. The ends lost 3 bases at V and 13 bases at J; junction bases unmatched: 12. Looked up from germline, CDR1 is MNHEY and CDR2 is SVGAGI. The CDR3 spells CASSYGTAAIGPLHF. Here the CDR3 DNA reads TGTGCCAGCAGTTATGGGACAGCTGCTATTGGGCCCCTCCACTTT.

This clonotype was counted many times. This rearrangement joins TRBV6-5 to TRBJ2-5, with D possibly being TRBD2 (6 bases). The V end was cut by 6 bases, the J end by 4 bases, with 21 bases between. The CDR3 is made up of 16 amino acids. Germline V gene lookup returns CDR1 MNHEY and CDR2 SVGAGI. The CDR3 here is CASSHPRDEAGETQYF. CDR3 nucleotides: TGTGCCAGCAGCCACCCGAGAGACGAAGCGGGAGAGACCCAGTACTTC.

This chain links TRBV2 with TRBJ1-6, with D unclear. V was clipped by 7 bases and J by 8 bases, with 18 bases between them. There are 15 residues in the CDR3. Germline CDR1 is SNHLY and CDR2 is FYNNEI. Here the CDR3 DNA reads TGTGCCAGCATAATGGAGGAGAGCACACATTCACCCCTCCACTTT. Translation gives CASIMEESTHSPLHF.

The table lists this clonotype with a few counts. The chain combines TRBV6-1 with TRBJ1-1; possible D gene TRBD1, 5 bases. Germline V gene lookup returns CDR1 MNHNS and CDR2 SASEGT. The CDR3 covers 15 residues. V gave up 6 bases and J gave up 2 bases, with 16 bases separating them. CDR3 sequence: CASRQRQLLNTEAFF. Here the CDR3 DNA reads TGTGCCAGCAGACAAAGACAGCTTCTTAACACTGAAGCTTTCTTT.

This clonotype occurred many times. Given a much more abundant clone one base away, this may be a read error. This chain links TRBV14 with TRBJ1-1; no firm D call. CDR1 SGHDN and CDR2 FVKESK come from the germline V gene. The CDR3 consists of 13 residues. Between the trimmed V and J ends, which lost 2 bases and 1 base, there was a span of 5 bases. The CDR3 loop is CASSQKRNTEAFF. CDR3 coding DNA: TGTGCCAGCAGCCAAAAACGGAACACTGAAGCTTTCTTT. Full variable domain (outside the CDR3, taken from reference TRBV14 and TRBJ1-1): EAGVTQFPSHSVIEKGQTVTLRCDPISGHDNLYWYRRVMGKEIKFLLHFVKESKQDESGMPNNRFLAERTGGTYSTLKVQPAELEDSGVYFCASSQKRNTEAFFGQGTRLTVV.

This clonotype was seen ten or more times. The CDR3: CASSADGNQPQHF. For the CDR3, the DNA is TGTGCCAGTAGTGCGGACGGCAATCAGCCCCAGCATTTT. The V and J genes are TRBV19 and TRBJ1-5; the D is unclear. V dropped 5 bases and J dropped 2 bases, with 7 bases sitting between them. Germline lookup yields CDR1 LNHDA and CDR2 SQIVND (reference sequence). CDR3 size: 13 residues.

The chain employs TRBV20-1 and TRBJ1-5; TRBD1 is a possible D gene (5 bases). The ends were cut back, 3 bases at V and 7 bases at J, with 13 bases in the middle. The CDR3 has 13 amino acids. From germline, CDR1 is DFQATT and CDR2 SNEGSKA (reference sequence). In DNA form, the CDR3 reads TGCAGTGCTAGGGGGGGGGGGGACCAGCCCCAGCATTTT. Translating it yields CSARGGGDQPQHF.

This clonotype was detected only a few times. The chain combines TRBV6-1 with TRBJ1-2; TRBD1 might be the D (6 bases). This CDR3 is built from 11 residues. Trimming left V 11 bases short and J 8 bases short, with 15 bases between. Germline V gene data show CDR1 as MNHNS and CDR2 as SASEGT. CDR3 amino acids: CAEEGVDGYTF. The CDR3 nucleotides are TGTGCCGAAGAGGGGGTCGACGGCTACACCTTC.

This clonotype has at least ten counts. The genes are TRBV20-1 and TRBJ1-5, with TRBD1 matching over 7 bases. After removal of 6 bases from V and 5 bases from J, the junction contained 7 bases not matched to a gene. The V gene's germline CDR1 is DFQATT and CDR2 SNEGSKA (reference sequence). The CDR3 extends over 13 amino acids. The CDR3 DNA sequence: TGCAGTGCAGAGACAGGGTTAGATCAGCCCCAGCATTTT. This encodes CSAETGLDQPQHF.

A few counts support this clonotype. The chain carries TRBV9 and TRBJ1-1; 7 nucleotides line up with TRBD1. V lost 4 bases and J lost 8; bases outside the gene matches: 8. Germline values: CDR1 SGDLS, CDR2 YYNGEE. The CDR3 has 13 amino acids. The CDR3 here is CASSLHRQGEAFF. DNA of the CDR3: TGTGCCAGCAGCTTACACAGACAGGGCGAAGCTTTCTTT.

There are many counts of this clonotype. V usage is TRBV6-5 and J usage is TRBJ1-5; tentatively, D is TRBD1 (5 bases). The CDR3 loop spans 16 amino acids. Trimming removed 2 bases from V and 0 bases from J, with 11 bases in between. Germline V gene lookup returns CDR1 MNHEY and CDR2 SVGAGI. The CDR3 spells CASSYPRGDSNQPQHF. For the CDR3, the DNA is TGTGCCAGCAGTTACCCCCGGGGGGATAGCAATCAGCCCCAGCATTTT.

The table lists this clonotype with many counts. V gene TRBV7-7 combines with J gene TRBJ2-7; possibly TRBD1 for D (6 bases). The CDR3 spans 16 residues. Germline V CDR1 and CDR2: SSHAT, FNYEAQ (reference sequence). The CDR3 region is CASPTGPRQDPYEQYF. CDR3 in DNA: TGTGCTAGCCCGACCGGCCCGCGACAGGACCCCTACGAGCAGTACTTC.

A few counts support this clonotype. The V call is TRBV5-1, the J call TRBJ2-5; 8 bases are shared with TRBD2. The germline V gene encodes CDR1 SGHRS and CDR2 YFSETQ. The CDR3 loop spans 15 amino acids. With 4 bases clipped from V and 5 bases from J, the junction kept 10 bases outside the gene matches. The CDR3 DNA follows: TGCGCCAGCAGCCACCCGGGACTAGGGGCGGAGACCCAGTACTTC. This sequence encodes CASSHPGLGAETQYF.

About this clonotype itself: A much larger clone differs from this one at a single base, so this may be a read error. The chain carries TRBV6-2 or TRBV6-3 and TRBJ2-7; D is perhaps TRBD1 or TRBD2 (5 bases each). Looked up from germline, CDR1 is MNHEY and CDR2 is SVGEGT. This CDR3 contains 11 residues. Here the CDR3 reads CASMRGYDQYF. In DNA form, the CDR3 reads TGTGCCAGCATGAGGGGCTACGATCAGTACTTC.

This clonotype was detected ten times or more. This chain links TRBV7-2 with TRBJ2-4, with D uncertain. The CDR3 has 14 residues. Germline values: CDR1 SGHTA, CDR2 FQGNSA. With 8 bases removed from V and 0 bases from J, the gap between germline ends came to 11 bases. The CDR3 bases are TGTGCCAGCTCCCCCCAGTTAGCCAAAAACATTCAGTACTTC. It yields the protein CASSPQLAKNIQYF. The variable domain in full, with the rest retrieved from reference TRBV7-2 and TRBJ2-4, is GAGVSQSPSNKVTEKGKDVELRCDPISGHTALYWYRQSLGQGLEFLIYFQGNSAPDKSGLPSDRFSAERTGGSVSTLTIQRTQQEDSAVYLCASSPQLAKNIQYFGAGTRLSVL.

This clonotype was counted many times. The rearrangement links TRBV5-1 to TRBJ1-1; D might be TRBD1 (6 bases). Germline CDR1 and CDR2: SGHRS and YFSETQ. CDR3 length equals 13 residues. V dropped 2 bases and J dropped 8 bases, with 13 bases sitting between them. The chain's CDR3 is CASSLQGTSEAFF. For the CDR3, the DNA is TGCGCCAGCAGCTTACAAGGGACATCCGAAGCTTTCTTT.